This T cell receptor (beta chain) came from a study of identical twins (dated by TCRdb to the mid-2010s). Concerning the study at large: TCR alpha and beta repertoires from monozygotic twins, unrelated adults of various ages and cord blood were deep-sequenced to test whether fetal clonotypes persist. To rule out contamination, replicate twin experiments were performed at different times with different library preparation protocols. Paper-wide results and their limitations: Because the same donors could not be followed over many years, the conclusions depended on cross-sectional statistical analysis. Abundant cord blood beta clonotypes had fewer insertions, young adult naive repertoires showed a similar but weaker trend, and memory repertoires showed no such trend. Compared with coincidental sharing between unrelated individuals, out-of-frame TCR alpha sequences shared between twins showed an excess of sequences with low generation probability. Invariant T cells such as MAIT and iNKT could partly confound zero-insertion analyses, although diverse VJ usage argued against such confounding for most clonotypes. In monozygotic twins, recombination models systematically underestimated out-of-frame TCR alpha sharing, but the models matched the sharing seen between unrelated individuals. In beta out-of-frame sequences, excess twin sharing was weaker, because having fewer shared sequences lowered the signal-to-noise ratio.

Of note for this clonotype: It lacks a known antigen. No much larger clone exists at a distance of one base, and base qualities are not known.

The library relied on 5' RACE. The reads were generated on an Illumina HiSeq 2000. Template switching added a universal primer binding site, and the final cDNA carried a unique molecular identifier that allowed TCR cDNA molecules to be counted accurately. Specific primers in the conserved constant-segment region were used to synthesize first-strand cDNA for the TCR alpha and beta chains. To control for contamination, every cDNA library was double barcoded, receiving both a SMART-Mk sample barcode and Illumina barcodes. TruSeq adapter sequences along with Illumina sample barcodes were introduced in two successive PCR steps. The Illumina HiSeq platform was used with custom primers to sequence TCR alpha and beta cDNA libraries. The paper's data handling went like this. MiGEC processed the raw reads to extract unique molecular identifiers, while MiXCR was used to determine the CDR3 positions. For each individual, recombination models were inferred using an EM algorithm with the repgenHMM and IGoR tools. Shared clonotype analysis was performed with the tcR package in R, normalizing sharing by the product of cloneset sizes. Out-of-frame nonproductive sequences were analyzed to study raw recombination free of thymic and clonal selection effects. In-frame beta chains were kept once TCRdb had trimmed the public reads at Q25 with fastp and called clones with MiXCR. Merged by CDR3 protein, the rows form single entries marked with the most common genes and DNA. It is TCRdb's table, rather than the study itself, that gives the V and J calls and clone size. Within this sample are approximately 1.8 million distinct CDR3 sequences, with around a third of them counted one time only. The ten largest clones represent approximately 0.29% of the sample.

CDR3 length: 14 amino acids, cysteine to phenylalanine. Only CDR3 DNA is held: 42 bases, read in frame from base 1. The germline V gene supplies CDR1 SGDLS and CDR2 YYNGEE. Only healthy Caucasian donors were included. The receptor chain draws on TRBV9 and TRBJ2-5, with TRBD1 identical over 7 junction bases. The J call is in doubt because the DNA end fits TRBJ2-1 better. Sequencing used cord blood. The clonotype was recovered from a newborn girl in good health. The sequenced DNA: TGTGCCAGCAGCGTAGTAGGGGGCCAAGAGACCCAGTTCTTC. The encoded protein is CASSVVGGQETQFF.